A single sample is the source of the 17 T cell receptor beta chains below, sequenced in a study of early T cells in non-severe SARS-CoV-2 infection (dated by TCRdb to about 2021). The library was made by 5' RACE. Instrument on record: NextSeq 500. TCRdb redid the processing of the public reads, applying fastp at Q25 and MiXCR, and retained in-frame beta chains. One record per CDR3 amino acid sequence lists the most common genes and DNA. Within this sample are 60,000 or so distinct CDR3 sequences, with approximately 9.7% of them counted one time only. Jointly, the top ten make up less than 25% of the sample. The sequenced sample was whole blood. The receptors were sampled from an adult who was a healthcare worker with PCR-confirmed SARS-CoV-2 infection or an uninfected control (not recorded which).

In its sample, this clonotype was seen many times. The chain recombines TRBV7-2 with TRBJ2-3, with D hard to call. V shed 5 bases and J shed 5 bases, with 17 bases lying between them. The CDR3 is made up of 15 amino acids. Germline values: CDR1 SGHTA, CDR2 FQGNSA. Here the CDR3 DNA reads TGTGCCAGCAGCCCCCAGACTGGAAGTGGAGATACGCAGTATTTT. As protein: CASSPQTGSGDTQYF. Based on the CDR3 plus reference TRBV7-2 and TRBJ2-3, the full variable domain is GAGVSQSPSNKVTEKGKDVELRCDPISGHTALYWYRQSLGQGLEFLIYFQGNSAPDKSGLPSDRFSAERTGGSVSTLTIQRTQQEDSAVYLCASSPQTGSGDTQYFGPGTRLTVL.

This chain joins TRBV7-3 and TRBJ2-3; D gene ambiguous. Per germline, CDR1 SGHTA and CDR2 FQGTGA. Trimming shortened V by 4 bases and J by 5 bases, and 10 bases separated the two germline ends. This CDR3 contains 13 residues. The CDR3 DNA sequence: TGTGCCAGCAGCTCGTACTCGGGAGATACGCAGTATTTT. Amino acids: CASSSYSGDTQYF.

V usage is TRBV4-2 and J usage is TRBJ2-2, with D unresolved. The CDR3 contains 12 residues. Germline V CDR1 and CDR2: LGHNA, YNFKEQ. V was clipped by 4 bases and J by 3 bases, with 3 bases between them. The CDR3: CASSPYTGELFF. CDR3 DNA: TGTGCCAGCAGCCCGTACACCGGGGAGCTGTTTTTT.

This clonotype has ten or more counts. V and J are TRBV4-1 and TRBJ2-7; D gene uncertain. Looked up from germline, CDR1 is MGHRA and CDR2 is YSYEKL. CDR3 size: 15 residues. Trimming removed 0 bases from V and 0 bases from J, with 9 bases in between. The CDR3 bases are TGCGCCAGCAGCCAAGAGGAGAAAACCTCCTACGAGCAGTACTTC. Translating gives CASSQEEKTSYEQYF.

The chain couples TRBV5-6 to TRBJ2-7; D is unresolved. The CDR3 consists of 13 residues. The germline V and J ends were trimmed by 1 base and 1 base, with 6 bases remaining between them. CDR1 and CDR2 (germline): SGHDT, YYEEEE. CDR3 protein: CASSLQLSYEQYF. The CDR3 nucleotides read TGTGCCAGCAGCTTGCAGCTATCCTACGAGCAGTACTTC.

This clonotype was seen a few times. The rearrangement uses TRBV12-3 or TRBV12-4 and TRBJ2-1; perhaps TRBD1 as D (5 bases). V was trimmed by 0 bases and J by 9 bases, leaving 21 bases between them. The CDR3 totals 17 residues. CDR3 sequence (DNA): TGTGCCAGCAGTTTAGCGCTTGGGCCAGGGATGGGCGGTGAGCAGTTCTTC. Its protein product is CASSLALGPGMGGEQFF.

This clonotype was observed many times. V and J are TRBV6-1 and TRBJ1-5; D remains unclear. Trimming left V 5 bases short and J 9 bases short, with 5 bases between. Germline assignment: CDR1 MNHNS and CDR2 SASEGT. The CDR3 has 10 amino acids. The chain's CDR3 is CASSYPPQHF. The CDR3 DNA reads as TGTGCCAGCAGTTATCCGCCCCAGCATTTT.

This clonotype was detected ten times or more. The chain has TRBV20-1 and TRBJ2-3; a weak D match, TRBD2 (5 bases). This CDR3 comprises 14 residues. In germline, CDR1 is DFQATT, CDR2 SNEGSKA (reference sequence). Trimming left V 3 bases short and J 2 bases short, with 12 bases between. CDR3 sequence: CSARASKHTDTQYF. In DNA, the CDR3 is TGCAGTGCTAGGGCTAGCAAACACACAGATACGCAGTATTTT.

This clonotype was observed a handful of times. The J gene is TRBJ2-3, the V gene TRBV29-1; D is possibly TRBD1 (6 bases). CDR1 and CDR2 (germline): SQVTM, ANQGSEA. Between the trimmed V and J ends, which lost 3 bases and 2 bases, there was a span of 12 bases. The CDR3 spans 14 residues. The CDR3 DNA reads as TGCAGCGTTGAGACAGGTACTGCCACAGATACGCAGTATTTT. The encoded protein is CSVETGTATDTQYF.

This clonotype showed up many times. The V gene is TRBV29-1, the J gene TRBJ2-5; D is possibly TRBD1 (6 bases). The germline V gene encodes CDR1 SQVTM and CDR2 ANQGSEA. Deletions cut 4 bases from V and 5 bases from J, with 17 bases between. The CDR3 runs to 14 residues. The CDR3: CSVALGALGETQYF. In nucleotides, the CDR3 is TGCAGCGTTGCTTTGGGGGCTCTCGGCGAGACCCAGTACTTC.

This chain connects TRBV12-3 or TRBV12-4 to TRBJ1-2; D not resolved. There are 13 residues in the CDR3. Deletions cut 3 bases from V and 8 bases from J, with 13 bases between. This chain's CDR3 is CASSLAGSTGYTF. The CDR3 nucleotides read TGTGCCAGCAGTTTGGCGGGATCCACGGGCTACACCTTC.

This clonotype was recorded at least ten times. J is TRBJ1-3 and V is TRBV7-9; TRBD1 might be the D (5 bases). The germline V gene has CDR1 SEHNR and CDR2 FQNEAQ (reference sequence). CDR3 length equals 16 residues. The V and J ends lost 5 bases and 0 bases respectively, with 14 bases between them. Here the CDR3 reads CASSPQGASSGNTIYF. CDR3 sequence (DNA): TGTGCCAGCAGCCCTCAGGGCGCGAGCTCTGGAAACACCATATATTTT.

This clonotype was counted between two and nine times. V gene TRBV20-1 combines with J gene TRBJ2-1; TRBD2 agrees at 12 bases. Germline V gene sequence: CDR1 DFQATT, CDR2 SNEGSKA (reference sequence). This CDR3 has 15 residues. The ends lost 6 bases at V and 5 bases at J; junction bases unmatched: 8. CDR3 amino acids: CSARTSGDLDNEQFF. The CDR3 DNA follows: TGCAGTGCCCGGACTAGCGGGGACCTCGACAATGAGCAGTTCTTC.

This clonotype was observed many times. CDR3 region: CASRQTWIETQYF. The DNA for the CDR3 is TGTGCCAGCAGACAGACGTGGATTGAGACCCAGTACTTC. The chain recombines TRBV6-5 with TRBJ2-5; D remains unclear. Per germline, CDR1 MNHEY and CDR2 SVGAGI. Trimming stripped 6 bases from V and 5 bases from J, with 13 bases between. This CDR3 comprises 13 residues.

The chain has TRBV7-3 and TRBJ1-1; TRBD1 matches at 9 bases. Trimming removed 5 bases from V and 4 bases from J; junction bases left unmatched: 5. Germline CDR1 reads SGHTA; CDR2 reads FQGTGA. The CDR3 is 14 residues long. The CDR3 nucleotides are TGTGCCAGCAGCGAACAGGGGGCCGGCACTGAAGCTTTCTTT. Translating gives CASSEQGAGTEAFF.

This clonotype was observed a handful of times. The chain recombines TRBV9 with TRBJ1-2, with D possibly TRBD1 on 5 matching bases. CDR3 length equals 13 residues. With 3 bases removed from V and 6 bases from J, the gap between germline ends came to 12 bases. Looked up from germline, CDR1 is SGDLS and CDR2 is YYNGEE. The CDR3 nucleotides are TGTGCCAGCAGCGAATCGACAGCTCATGGCTACACCTTC. Translated, it gives CASSESTAHGYTF.

This rearrangement joins TRBV30 to TRBJ1-6, with 8 bases aligning to TRBD1. The CDR3 runs to 14 residues. Germline lookup yields CDR1 GTSNPN and CDR2 SVGIG (reference sequence). The ends lost 6 bases at V and 8 bases at J; junction bases unmatched: 9. The CDR3 protein is CACRDGTGYSPLHF. As DNA, the CDR3 is TGTGCCTGTCGGGACGGGACAGGTTATTCACCCCTCCACTTT.